This record covers a single T cell receptor (beta chain). The antigen remains unidentified. TCRdb re-derived calls from the RT-PCR reads in MiXCR, one entry per CDR3 protein. The table includes 550,000 to 600,000 distinct CDR3 sequences, roughly 12% detected once. This record comes from a study of response to subunit inactivated influenza vaccine. Overall study findings and caveats: Authors suggested few new T cells are recruited by each seasonal influenza vaccination.

The starting material was PBMCs from blood, obtained on the day of vaccination. The clonotype comes from a man between 50 and 59 years old who received an inactivated influenza vaccine.

CDR3 bases: TGCAGCGTCAGGGACGGGGGTGGAGATACGCAGTATTTT. It specifies CSVRDGGGDTQYF. This chain joins TRBV29-1 and TRBJ2-3, with D perhaps matching TRBD2 (6 bases). V gave up 6 bases and J gave up 5 bases, with 15 bases separating them. Germline CDR1 SQVTM, CDR2 ANQGSEA. The CDR3 is 13 residues long.